Listed here is a single TCR beta chain. The sample is drawn from a study of control samples from healthy donors and cancer patients. CDR1 and CDR2 (germline): LGHDT, YNNKEL (reference sequence). V was cut by 0 bases and J by 9 bases, with 9 bases left in between. The CDR3 is 14 amino acids. The protocol was immunoSEQ multiplex PCR, while the TCRdb copy is restricted to in-frame clones and leaves out a portion. The sample consists of around 71,000 clones, 90% of them appearing once. Specimen: PBMCs. The V call is TRBV3-1 (or the pseudogene TRBV3-2), the J call TRBJ1-6; D ambiguous. The TCR comes from a woman in her forties or fifties with colorectal cancer. CDR3 DNA sequence: TGTGCCAGCAGCCAAGACTCCGGTTTTTCACCCCTCCACTTT. Amino acids: CASSQDSGFSPLHF.